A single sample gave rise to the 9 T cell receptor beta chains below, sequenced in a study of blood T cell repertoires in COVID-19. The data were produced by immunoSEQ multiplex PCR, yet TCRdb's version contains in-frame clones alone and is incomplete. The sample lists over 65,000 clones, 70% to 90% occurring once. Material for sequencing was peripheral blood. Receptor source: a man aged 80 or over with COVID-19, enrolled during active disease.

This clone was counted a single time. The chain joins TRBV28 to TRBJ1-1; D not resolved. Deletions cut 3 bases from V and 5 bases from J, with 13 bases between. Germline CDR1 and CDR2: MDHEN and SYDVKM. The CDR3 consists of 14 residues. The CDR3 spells CASSLPTSRTEAFF. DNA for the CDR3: TGTGCCAGCAGTTTGCCGACTTCGAGGACTGAAGCTTTCTTT.

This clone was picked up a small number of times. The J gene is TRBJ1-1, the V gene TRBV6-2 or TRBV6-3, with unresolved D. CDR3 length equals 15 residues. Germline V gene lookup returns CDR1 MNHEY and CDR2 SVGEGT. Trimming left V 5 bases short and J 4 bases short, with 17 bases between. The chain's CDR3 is CASSASLPRGTEAFF. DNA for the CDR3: TGTGCCAGCAGTGCCTCTCTACCCCGGGGCACTGAAGCTTTCTTT.

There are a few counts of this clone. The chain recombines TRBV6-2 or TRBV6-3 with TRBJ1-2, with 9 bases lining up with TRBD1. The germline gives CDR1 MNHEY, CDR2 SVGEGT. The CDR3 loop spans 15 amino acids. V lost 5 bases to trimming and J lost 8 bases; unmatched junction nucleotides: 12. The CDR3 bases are TGTGCCAGCAGTAAGTCTTCCGGGACAGGGTACGGCTACACCTTC. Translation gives CASSKSSGTGYGYTF.

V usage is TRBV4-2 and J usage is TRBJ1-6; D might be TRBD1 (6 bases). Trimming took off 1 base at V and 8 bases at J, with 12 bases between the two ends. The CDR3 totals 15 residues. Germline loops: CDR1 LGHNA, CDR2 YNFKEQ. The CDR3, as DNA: TGTGCCAGCAGCCAAGGGGGCAGGGGAGATTCACCCCTCCACTTT. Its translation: CASSQGGRGDSPLHF.

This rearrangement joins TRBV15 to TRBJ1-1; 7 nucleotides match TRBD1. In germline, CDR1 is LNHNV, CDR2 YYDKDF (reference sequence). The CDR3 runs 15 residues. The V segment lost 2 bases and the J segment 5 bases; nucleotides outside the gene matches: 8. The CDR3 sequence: CATSRLTGIKTEAFF. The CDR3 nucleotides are TGTGCCACCAGCAGATTGACAGGGATTAAAACTGAAGCTTTCTTT.

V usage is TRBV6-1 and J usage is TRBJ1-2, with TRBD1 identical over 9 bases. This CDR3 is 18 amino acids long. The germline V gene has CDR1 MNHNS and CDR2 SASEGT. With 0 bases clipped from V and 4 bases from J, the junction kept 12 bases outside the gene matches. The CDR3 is CASSEAPPGTGLAYGYTF. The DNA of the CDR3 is TGTGCCAGCAGTGAAGCGCCTCCTGGGACAGGGCTTGCCTATGGCTACACCTTC.

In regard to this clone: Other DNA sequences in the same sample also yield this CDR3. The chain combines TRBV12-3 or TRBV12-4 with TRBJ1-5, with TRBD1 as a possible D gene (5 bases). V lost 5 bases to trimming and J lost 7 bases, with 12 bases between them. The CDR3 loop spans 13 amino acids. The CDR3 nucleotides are TGTGCCAGCAGTCTCCAGGGCTCACAGCCCCAGCATTTT. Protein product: CASSLQGSQPQHF.

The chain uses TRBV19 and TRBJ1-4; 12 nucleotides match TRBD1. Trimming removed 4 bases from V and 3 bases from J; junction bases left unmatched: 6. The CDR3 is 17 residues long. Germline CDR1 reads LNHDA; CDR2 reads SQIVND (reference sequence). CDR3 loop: CASSRRDRGRSNEKLFF. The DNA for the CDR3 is TGTGCCAGTAGTAGACGGGACAGGGGGCGGTCTAATGAAAAACTGTTTTTT.

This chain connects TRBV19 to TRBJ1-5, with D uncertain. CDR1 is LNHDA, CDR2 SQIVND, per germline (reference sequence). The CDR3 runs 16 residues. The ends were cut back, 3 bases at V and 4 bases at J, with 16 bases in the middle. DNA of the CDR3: TGTGCCAGTAGTATTGAGGCGGCGGTAGGAAATCAGCCCCAGCATTTT. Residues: CASSIEAAVGNQPQHF.